This entry lists 13 T cell receptor beta chains sequenced from one sample in a study of CD8 T cells in Susac syndrome. An input of roughly 0.5 to 1 ug of RNA was subjected to reverse transcription using random hexamers. Each CDR3 protein is one row after TCRdb ran MiXCR on the immunoSEQ multiplex PCR reads. This table holds around 270,000 distinct CDR3 sequences, 89% found once. The sequenced sample was CD8+ T cells from PBMCs. These receptors were collected from a human donor with multiple sclerosis.

V is TRBV7-3 and J is TRBJ2-5; TRBD1 is a possible D gene (6 bases). Deletions cut 6 bases from V and 5 bases from J, with 16 bases between. CDR1 is SGHTA, CDR2 FQGTGA, per germline. The CDR3 has 14 residues. CDR3 region: CASRVPSRGETQYF. The CDR3 DNA sequence: TGTGCCAGCAGGGTACCTTCCAGGGGCGAGACCCAGTACTTC.

The rearrangement uses TRBV20-1 and TRBJ1-1, with 8 bases that match TRBD1. This CDR3 is built from 15 residues. Germline values: CDR1 DFQATT, CDR2 SNEGSKA (reference sequence). Trimming at V came to 1 base and at J to 1 base, leaving 5 bases not matched to a gene. CDR3 bases: TGCAGTGCTAGAGTGACAGGGGCGGGGAACACTGAAGCTTTCTTT. This codes for CSARVTGAGNTEAFF.

This clonotype was detected only once. CDR3 bases: TGTGCCAGCAGCCGGGGACTGACTTATGGCTACACCTTC. Amino acids: CASSRGLTYGYTF. The chain combines TRBV7-9 with TRBJ1-2; weak D call: TRBD1 (5 bases). V was trimmed by 5 bases and J by 5 bases, leaving 12 bases between them. The CDR3 runs to 13 residues. The germline V gene encodes CDR1 SEHNR and CDR2 FQNEAQ (reference sequence). The full variable domain, with the rest looked up from reference TRBV7-9 and TRBJ1-2, is DTGVSQNPRHKITKRGQNVTFRCDPISEHNRLYWYRQTLGQGPEFLTYFQNEAQLEKSRLLSDRFSAERPKGSFSTLEIQRTEQGDSAMYLCASSRGLTYGYTFGSGTRLTVV.

The chain combines TRBV11-2 with TRBJ2-1; no clear D gene. The germline V and J ends were trimmed by 1 base and 5 bases, with 6 bases remaining between them. The germline gives CDR1 SGHAT, CDR2 FQNNGV. This CDR3 comprises 13 residues. The CDR3 DNA is TGTGCCAGCAGCTTAGGGGTCAACAATGAGCAGTTCTTC. Amino acid sequence: CASSLGVNNEQFF.

This clonotype has only a few counts. The chain combines TRBV10-3 with TRBJ2-5, with D possibly matching TRBD2 (6 bases). The V end was cut by 7 bases, the J end by 5 bases, with 17 bases between. Germline V gives CDR1 ENHRY, CDR2 SYGVKD. This CDR3 comprises 14 residues. The CDR3 sequence: CAIKGGETWETQYF. CDR3 in DNA: TGTGCCATCAAGGGCGGGGAGACTTGGGAGACCCAGTACTTC.

The rearrangement uses TRBV4-3 and TRBJ2-7; D not certain. V was pared by 0 bases and J by 0 bases, with 21 bases between. The CDR3 has 19 residues. The germline gives CDR1 LGHNA, CDR2 YSLEER. In nucleotides, the CDR3 is TGCGCCAGCAGCCAAGATAAGTCTGGCCGCGATTCCCCCTCCTACGAGCAGTACTTC. As protein: CASSQDKSGRDSPSYEQYF.

V and J are TRBV12-3 or TRBV12-4 and TRBJ2-7; a weak D match, TRBD2 (6 bases). CDR3 length equals 15 residues. The ends were cut back, 2 bases at V and 3 bases at J, with 14 bases in the middle. The DNA of the CDR3 is TGTGCCAGCAGTTTAAACGTCCCTAGCGTCTACGAGCAGTACTTC. This translates into CASSLNVPSVYEQYF.

This clonotype was seen only once. The V call is TRBV19, the J call TRBJ2-3; 9 bases are a match to TRBD1. The CDR3 sequence is 16 residues long. With 3 bases clipped from V and 3 bases from J, the junction kept 7 bases outside the gene matches. CDR1 and CDR2 from the germline V gene are LNHDA and SQIVND (reference sequence). DNA of the CDR3: TGTGCCAGTAGTATCATACAGGGGGCCGGGACAGATACGCAGTATTTT. Protein sequence: CASSIIQGAGTDTQYF.

This chain links TRBV4-2 with TRBJ2-6; 8 nucleotides match TRBD2. CDR1 and CDR2 (germline): LGHNA, YNFKEQ. The CDR3 sequence is 17 residues long. Unmatched junction bases numbered 2, after V lost 0 bases and J lost 1 base. As DNA, the CDR3 is TGTGCCAGCAGCCAAGAGCGGGGGGTGTCTGGGGCCAACGTCCTGACTTTC. It translates to CASSQERGVSGANVLTF.

This chain uses TRBV13 with TRBJ2-7; D gene unclear. Between the trimmed V and J ends, which lost 5 bases and 0 bases, there was a span of 11 bases. The CDR3 has 14 amino acids. Germline CDR1 PRHDT, CDR2 FYEKMQ (reference sequence). CDR3: CASSIRTASYEQYF. The CDR3 coding sequence is TGTGCCAGCAGCATACGGACCGCCTCCTACGAGCAGTACTTC.

The V gene is TRBV20-1, the J gene TRBJ2-1; D is unresolved. V lost 5 bases and J 0 bases, leaving 11 bases between the germline ends. Germline V lookup: CDR1 DFQATT, CDR2 SNEGSKA (reference sequence). The CDR3 is made up of 14 amino acids. Written as DNA, the CDR3 is TGCAGTGCTTTCCATAGTAGCTCCTACAATGAGCAGTTCTTC. It is translated as CSAFHSSSYNEQFF.

V and J are TRBV19 and TRBJ2-7; D is possibly TRBD1 or TRBD2 (5 bases each). With 6 bases removed from V and 2 bases from J, the gap between germline ends came to 11 bases. This CDR3 spans 13 amino acids. Germline V gene sequence: CDR1 LNHDA, CDR2 SQIVND (reference sequence). The DNA for the CDR3 is TGTGCCAGTAGCCGGGACCGACCCTACGAGCAGTACTTC. It yields the protein CASSRDRPYEQYF.

This CDR3 reads CASSAPSTDTQYF. CDR3 nucleotides: TGTGCCAGCAGTGCTCCTAGCACAGATACGCAGTATTTT. The chain links TRBV2 to TRBJ2-3; D gene uncertain. The germline V and J ends were trimmed by 4 bases and 0 bases, with 5 bases remaining between them. Germline CDR1 and CDR2: SNHLY and FYNNEI. CDR3 length: 13 amino acids.